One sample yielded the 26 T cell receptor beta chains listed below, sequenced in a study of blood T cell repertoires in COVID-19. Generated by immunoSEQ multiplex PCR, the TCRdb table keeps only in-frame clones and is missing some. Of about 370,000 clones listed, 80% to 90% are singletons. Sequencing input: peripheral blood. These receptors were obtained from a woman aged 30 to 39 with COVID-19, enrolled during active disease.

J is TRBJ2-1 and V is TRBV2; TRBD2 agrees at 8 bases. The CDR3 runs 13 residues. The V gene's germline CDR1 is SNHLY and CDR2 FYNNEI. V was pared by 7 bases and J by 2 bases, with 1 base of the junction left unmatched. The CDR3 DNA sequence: TGTGCCAGCACGGGAGGGCCCTACAATGAGCAGTTCTTC. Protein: CASTGGPYNEQFF.

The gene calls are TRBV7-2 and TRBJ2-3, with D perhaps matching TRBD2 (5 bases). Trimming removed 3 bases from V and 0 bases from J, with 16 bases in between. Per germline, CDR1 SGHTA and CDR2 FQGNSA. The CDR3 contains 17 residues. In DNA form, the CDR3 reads TGTGCCAGCAGCTTTACATTCGAGCGGAGGAGCACAGATACGCAGTATTTT. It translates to CASSFTFERRSTDTQYF.

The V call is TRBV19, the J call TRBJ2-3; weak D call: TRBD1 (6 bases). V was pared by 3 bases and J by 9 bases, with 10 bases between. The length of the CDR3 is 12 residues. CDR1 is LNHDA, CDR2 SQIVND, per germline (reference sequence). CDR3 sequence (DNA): TGTGCCAGTAGTATGGGACAATACACGCAGTATTTT. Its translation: CASSMGQYTQYF. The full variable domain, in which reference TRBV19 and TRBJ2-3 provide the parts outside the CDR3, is DGGITQSPKYLFRKEGQNVTLSCEQNLNHDAMYWYRQDPGQGLRLIYYSQIVNDFQKGDIAEGYSVSREKKESFPLTVTSAQKNPTAFYLCASSMGQYTQYFGPGTRLTVL.

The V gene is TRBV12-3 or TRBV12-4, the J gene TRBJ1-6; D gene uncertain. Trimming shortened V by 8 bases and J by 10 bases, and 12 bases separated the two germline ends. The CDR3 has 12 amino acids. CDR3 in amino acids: CASARENSPLHF. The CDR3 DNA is TGTGCCAGCGCTAGAGAGAACTCACCCCTCCACTTT.

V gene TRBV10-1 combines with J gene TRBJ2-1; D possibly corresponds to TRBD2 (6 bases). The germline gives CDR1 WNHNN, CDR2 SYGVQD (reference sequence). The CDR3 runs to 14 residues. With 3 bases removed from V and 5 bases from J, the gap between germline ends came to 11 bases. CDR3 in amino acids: CASSDGGNDNEQFF. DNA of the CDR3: TGCGCCAGCAGTGATGGCGGGAACGACAATGAGCAGTTCTTC.

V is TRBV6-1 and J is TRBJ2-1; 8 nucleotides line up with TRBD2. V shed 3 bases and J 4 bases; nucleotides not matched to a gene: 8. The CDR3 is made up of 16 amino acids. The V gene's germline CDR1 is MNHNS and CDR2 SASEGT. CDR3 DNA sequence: TGTGCCAGCAGTGACAGGGCTAGCGGGTGGTACAATGAGCAGTTCTTC. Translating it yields CASSDRASGWYNEQFF.

CDR3 sequence (DNA): TGTGCCAGCAGTGACGGGACAGGGCTTACTGAAGCTTTCTTT. This translates into CASSDGTGLTEAFF. The V gene is TRBV28, the J gene TRBJ1-1, with TRBD1 matching 9 bases. This CDR3 spans 14 amino acids. Germline V gives CDR1 MDHEN, CDR2 SYDVKM. V lost 5 bases, J lost 5 bases, and 6 bases stayed unmatched. The variable domain in full, completed from reference TRBV28 and TRBJ1-1, reads DVKVTQSSRYLVKRTGEKVFLECVQDMDHENMFWYRQDPGLGLRLIYFSYDVKMKEKGDIPEGYSVSREKKERFSLILESASTNQTSMYLCASSDGTGLTEAFFGQGTRLTVV.

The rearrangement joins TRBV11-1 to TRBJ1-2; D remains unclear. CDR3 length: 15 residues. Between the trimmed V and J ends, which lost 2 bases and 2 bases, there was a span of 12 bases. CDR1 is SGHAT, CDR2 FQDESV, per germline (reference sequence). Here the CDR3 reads CASSLLRGSNYGYTF. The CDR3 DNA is TGTGCCAGCAGCTTACTACGCGGCAGCAACTATGGCTACACCTTC.

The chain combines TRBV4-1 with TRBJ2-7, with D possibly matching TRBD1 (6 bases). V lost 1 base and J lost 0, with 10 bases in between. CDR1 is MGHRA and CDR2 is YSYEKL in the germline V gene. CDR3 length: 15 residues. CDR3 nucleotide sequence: TGCGCCAGCAGCCAAGTAGAAGGGGGCTCCTACGAGCAGTACTTC. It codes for CASSQVEGGSYEQYF.

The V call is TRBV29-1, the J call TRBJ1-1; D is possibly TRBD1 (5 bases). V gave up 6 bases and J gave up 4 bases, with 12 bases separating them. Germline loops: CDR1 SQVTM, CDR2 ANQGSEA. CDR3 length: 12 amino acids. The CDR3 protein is CSVRGWATEAFF. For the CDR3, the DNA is TGCAGCGTAAGGGGTTGGGCCACTGAAGCTTTCTTT.

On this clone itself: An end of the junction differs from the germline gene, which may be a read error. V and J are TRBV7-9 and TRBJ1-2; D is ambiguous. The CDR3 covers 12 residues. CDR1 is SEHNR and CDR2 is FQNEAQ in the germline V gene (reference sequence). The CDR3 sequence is CASSLDRGPRAF. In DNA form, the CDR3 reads TGTGCCAGCAGCTTAGATCGTGGCCCGAGGGCCTTC. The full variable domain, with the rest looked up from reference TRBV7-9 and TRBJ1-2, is DTGVSQNPRHKITKRGQNVTFRCDPISEHNRLYWYRQTLGQGPEFLTYFQNEAQLEKSRLLSDRFSAERPKGSFSTLEIQRTEQGDSAMYLCASSLDRGPRAFGSGTRLTVV.

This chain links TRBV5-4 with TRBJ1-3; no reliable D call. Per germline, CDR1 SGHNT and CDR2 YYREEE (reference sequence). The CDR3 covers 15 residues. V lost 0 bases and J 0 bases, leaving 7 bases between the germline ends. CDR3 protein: CASSLEGSSGNTIYF. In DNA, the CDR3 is TGTGCCAGCAGCTTGGAAGGGAGCTCTGGAAACACCATATATTTT.

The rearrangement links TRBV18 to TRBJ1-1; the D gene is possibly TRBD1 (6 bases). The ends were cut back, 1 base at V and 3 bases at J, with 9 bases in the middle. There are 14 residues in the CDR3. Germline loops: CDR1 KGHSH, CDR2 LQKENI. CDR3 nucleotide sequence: TGTGCCAGCTCACCACTGGGGGCGCACACTGAAGCTTTCTTT. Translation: CASSPLGAHTEAFF.

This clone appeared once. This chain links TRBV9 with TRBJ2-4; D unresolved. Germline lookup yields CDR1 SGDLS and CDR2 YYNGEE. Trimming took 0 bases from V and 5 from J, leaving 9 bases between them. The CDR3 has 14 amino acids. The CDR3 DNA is TGTGCCAGCAGCGTAGGTTTCGGAGAAAACATTCAGTACTTC. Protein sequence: CASSVGFGENIQYF.

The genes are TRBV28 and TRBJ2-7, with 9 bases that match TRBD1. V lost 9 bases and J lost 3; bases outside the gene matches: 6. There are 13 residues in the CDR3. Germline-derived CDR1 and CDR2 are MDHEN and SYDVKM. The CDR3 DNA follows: TGTGCCAGTACCCGGGACAGGGACTACGAGCAGTACTTC. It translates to CASTRDRDYEQYF. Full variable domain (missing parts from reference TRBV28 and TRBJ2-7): DVKVTQSSRYLVKRTGEKVFLECVQDMDHENMFWYRQDPGLGLRLIYFSYDVKMKEKGDIPEGYSVSREKKERFSLILESASTNQTSMYLCASTRDRDYEQYFGPGTRLTVT.

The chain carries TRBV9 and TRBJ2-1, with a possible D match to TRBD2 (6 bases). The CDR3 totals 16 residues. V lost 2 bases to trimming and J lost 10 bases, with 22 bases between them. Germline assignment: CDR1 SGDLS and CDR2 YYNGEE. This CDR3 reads CASSVGSGGVPHEQFF. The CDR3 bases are TGTGCCAGCAGCGTCGGTTCGGGCGGGGTACCCCACGAGCAGTTCTTC.

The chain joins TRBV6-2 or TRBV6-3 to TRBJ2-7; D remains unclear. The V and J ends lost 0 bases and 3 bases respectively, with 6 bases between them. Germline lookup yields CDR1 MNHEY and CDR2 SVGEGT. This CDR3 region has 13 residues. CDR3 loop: CASSYSGSYEQYF. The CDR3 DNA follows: TGTGCCAGCAGTTACTCGGGCAGCTACGAGCAGTACTTC.

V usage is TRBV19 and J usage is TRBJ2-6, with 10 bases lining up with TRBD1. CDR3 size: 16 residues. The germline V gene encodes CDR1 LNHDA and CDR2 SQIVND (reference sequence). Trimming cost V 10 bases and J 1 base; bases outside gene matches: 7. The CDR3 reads CATQGTGVSGANVLTF. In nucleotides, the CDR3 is TGTGCCACTCAAGGGACAGGGGTATCTGGGGCCAACGTCCTGACTTTC.

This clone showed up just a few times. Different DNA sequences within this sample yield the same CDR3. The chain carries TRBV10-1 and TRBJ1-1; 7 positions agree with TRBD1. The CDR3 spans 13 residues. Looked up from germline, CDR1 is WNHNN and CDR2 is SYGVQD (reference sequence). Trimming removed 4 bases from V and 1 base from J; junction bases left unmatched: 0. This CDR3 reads CASSGQGNTEAFF. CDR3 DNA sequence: TGCGCCAGCAGTGGACAGGGGAACACTGAAGCTTTCTTT.

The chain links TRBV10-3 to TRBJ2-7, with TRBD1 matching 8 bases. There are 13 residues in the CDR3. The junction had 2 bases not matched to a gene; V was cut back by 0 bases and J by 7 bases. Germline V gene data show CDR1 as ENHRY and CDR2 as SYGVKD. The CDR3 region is CAISESDRGEQYV. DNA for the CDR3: TGTGCCATCAGTGAGTCAGACAGGGGTGAGCAGTACGTC.

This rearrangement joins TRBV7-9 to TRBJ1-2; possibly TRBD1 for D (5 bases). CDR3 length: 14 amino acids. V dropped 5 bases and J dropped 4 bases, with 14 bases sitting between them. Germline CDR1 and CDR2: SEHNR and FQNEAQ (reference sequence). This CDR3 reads CASSPPARVYGYTF. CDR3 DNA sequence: TGTGCCAGCAGCCCCCCCGCCAGGGTCTATGGCTACACCTTC.

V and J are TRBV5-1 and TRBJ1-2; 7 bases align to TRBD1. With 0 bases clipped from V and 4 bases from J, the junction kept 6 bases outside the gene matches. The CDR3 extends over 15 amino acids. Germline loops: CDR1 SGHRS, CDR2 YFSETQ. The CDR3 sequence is CASSLDGSGGYGYTF. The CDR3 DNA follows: TGCGCCAGCAGCTTGGACGGGTCAGGGGGCTATGGCTACACCTTC. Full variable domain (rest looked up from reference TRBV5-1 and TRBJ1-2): KAGVTQTPRYLIKTRGQQVTLSCSPISGHRSVSWYQQTPGQGLQFLFEYFSETQRNKGNFPGRFSGRQFSNSRSEMNVSTLELGDSALYLCASSLDGSGGYGYTFGSGTRLTVV.

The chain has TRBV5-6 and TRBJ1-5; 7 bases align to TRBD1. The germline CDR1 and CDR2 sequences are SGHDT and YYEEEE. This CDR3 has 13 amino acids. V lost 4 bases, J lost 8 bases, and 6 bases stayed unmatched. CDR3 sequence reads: CASSNDRAEPQHF. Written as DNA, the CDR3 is TGTGCCAGCAGCAATGACAGGGCTGAGCCCCAGCATTTT.

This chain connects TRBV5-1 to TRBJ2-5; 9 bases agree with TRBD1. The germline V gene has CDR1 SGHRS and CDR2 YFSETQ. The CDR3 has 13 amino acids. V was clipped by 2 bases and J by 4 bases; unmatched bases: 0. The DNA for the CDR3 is TGCGCCAGCAGCTTACAGGGGGCAGAGACCCAGTACTTC. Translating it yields CASSLQGAETQYF.

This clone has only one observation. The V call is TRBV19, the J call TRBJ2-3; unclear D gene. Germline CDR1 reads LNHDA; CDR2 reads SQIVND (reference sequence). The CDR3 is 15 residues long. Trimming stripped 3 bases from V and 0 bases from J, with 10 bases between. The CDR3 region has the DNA TGTGCCAGTAGTATTAGTCACTCTAGCACAGATACGCAGTATTTT. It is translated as CASSISHSSTDTQYF.

The CDR3 DNA follows: TGTGCCAGCAGCCAGGGACAGGGAGGGGAAAAACTGTTTTTT. Its protein is CASSQGQGGEKLFF. The chain recombines TRBV3-1 (or the pseudogene TRBV3-2) with TRBJ1-4; 9 positions match TRBD1. The CDR3 length is 14 residues. With 3 bases clipped from V and 8 bases from J, the junction kept 4 bases outside the gene matches. The germline CDR1 and CDR2 sequences are LGHDT and YNNKEL (reference sequence).